Below, one T cell receptor (beta chain) is given with its context. Its antigen remains unknown. CDR1 SNHLY and CDR2 FYNNEI come from the germline V gene. The CDR3 is 14 residues long. The V gene lost 8 bases and the J gene lost 5 bases, with 18 bases spanning the gap. The data belong to a study of blood T cells in healthy people across ages. Study-level results: Per million T cells, TCR beta diversity dropped about linearly as age rose.

Combining a sample-barcoded 5' primer with a J-beta primer mix, a second PCR ran for 7 to 11 cycles. MiXCR, applied by TCRdb to the 5' RACE reads, yields one record per CDR3 protein. Of 1.5 million to 2 million distinct CDR3 sequences listed, approximately 28% were seen once; the top ten hold roughly 8%. This chain joins TRBV2 and TRBJ2-5; D is unresolved. This sequence originates from a woman aged 30 to 39 in good health. The sequencing input was blood. The chain's CDR3 is CASVPSRRSETQYF. Here the CDR3 DNA reads TGTGCCAGCGTACCTTCACGGCGATCGGAGACCCAGTACTTC.